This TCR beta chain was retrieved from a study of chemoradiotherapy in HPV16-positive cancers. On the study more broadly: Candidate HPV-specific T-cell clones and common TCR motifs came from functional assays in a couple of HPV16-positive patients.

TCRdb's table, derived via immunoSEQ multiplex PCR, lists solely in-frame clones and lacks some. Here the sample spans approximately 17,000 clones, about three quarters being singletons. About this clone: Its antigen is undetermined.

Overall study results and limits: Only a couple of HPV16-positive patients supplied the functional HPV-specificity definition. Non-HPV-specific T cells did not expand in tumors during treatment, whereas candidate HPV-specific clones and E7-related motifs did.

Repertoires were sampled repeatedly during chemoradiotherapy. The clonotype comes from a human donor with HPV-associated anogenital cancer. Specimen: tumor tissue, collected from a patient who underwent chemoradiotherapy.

CDR3 nucleotides: TGTGCCAGCAGCCCAATCAGGAGGACAGAAGATGAAAAACTGTTTTTT. Its translation is CASSPIRRTEDEKLFF. The rearrangement joins TRBV7-9 to TRBJ1-4; a possible D gene is TRBD1 (6 bases). Germline V gene sequence: CDR1 SEHNR, CDR2 FQNEAQ (reference sequence). Deletions cut 5 bases from V and 6 bases from J, with 19 bases between. The CDR3 consists of 16 residues.